Following are 16 T cell receptor beta chains from one sample sequenced in a study of T cell changes during pregnancy in multiple sclerosis. Here immunoSEQ multiplex PCR was the method, and the copy in TCRdb shows in-frame clones only, minus some. The data show some 60,000 clones, 70% to 90% seen once. This specimen was peripheral blood, taken after pregnancy. The receptors stem from a female donor with multiple sclerosis, enrolled in a pregnancy study.

The chain employs TRBV6-5 and TRBJ1-6; D unclear. CDR1 is MNHEY, CDR2 SVGAGI, per germline. This CDR3 has 13 residues. V lost 7 bases, J lost 7 bases, and 11 bases lay in between. The DNA for the CDR3 is TGTGCCAGCAAAGGACTACCCAATTCACCCCTCCACTTT. Protein product: CASKGLPNSPLHF.

CDR3 residues: CASSQYYTGELFF. CDR3 sequence (DNA): TGTGCCAGCAGCCAATATTACACCGGGGAGCTGTTTTTT. The V and J genes are TRBV14 and TRBJ2-2; D unresolved. Deletions cut 2 bases from V and 3 bases from J, with 4 bases between. From germline, CDR1 is SGHDN and CDR2 FVKESK. The CDR3 consists of 13 residues.

The chain recombines TRBV2 with TRBJ1-1, with D hard to call. From germline, CDR1 is SNHLY and CDR2 FYNNEI. CDR3 length: 13 residues. Trimming removed 0 bases from V and 10 bases from J, with 12 bases in between. CDR3 sequence: CASSEAPMGRAFF. DNA of the CDR3: TGTGCCAGCAGTGAAGCCCCAATGGGGAGAGCTTTCTTT.

The V gene is TRBV7-2, the J gene TRBJ2-7; the D gene is possibly TRBD1 (6 bases). Trimming shortened V by 2 bases and J by 4 bases, and 15 bases separated the two germline ends. Germline V gene lookup returns CDR1 SGHTA and CDR2 FQGNSA. The CDR3 has 15 amino acids. The CDR3 bases are TGTGCCAGCAGCTTACAGTCCAGGGGAAGATACGAGCAGTACTTC. Translation gives CASSLQSRGRYEQYF.

The DNA of the CDR3 is TGCGCCAGCAGCTTATCCACAGGACCAGATACGCAGTATTTT. Translated: CASSLSTGPDTQYF. This chain uses TRBV5-1 with TRBJ2-3; D perhaps matches TRBD1 (5 bases). CDR3 length: 14 residues. CDR1 and CDR2 from the germline V gene are SGHRS and YFSETQ. Trimming shortened V by 2 bases and J by 4 bases, and 11 bases separated the two germline ends.

V usage is TRBV7-8 and J usage is TRBJ2-3; 8 bases map to TRBD1. CDR3 size: 14 residues. V gave up 5 bases and J gave up 5 bases; unmatched junction bases: 6. CDR1 SGHVS and CDR2 FQNEAQ come from the germline V gene. The CDR3 region is CASSHGQGEDTQYF. CDR3 nucleotides: TGTGCCAGCAGCCACGGACAGGGCGAAGATACGCAGTATTTT.

The chain joins TRBV9 to TRBJ2-7; D is perhaps TRBD2 (6 bases). The CDR3 is 14 amino acids. CDR1 is SGDLS, CDR2 YYNGEE, per germline. The V gene lost 4 bases and the J gene lost 2 bases, with 13 bases spanning the gap. The CDR3 DNA reads as TGTGCCAGCAGCCCCTTCGGGACTCCCTACGAGCAGTACTTC. Encoded protein: CASSPFGTPYEQYF.

The chain couples TRBV6-6 to TRBJ2-5; 12 bases align to TRBD1. TRBJ2-7 matches the DNA end more closely, so the J call is doubtful. CDR1 is MNHNY and CDR2 is SVGAGI in the germline V gene (reference sequence). There are 15 residues in the CDR3. The chain's CDR3 is CASSSGGTGGNEQYF. The DNA for the CDR3 is TGTGCCAGCAGTTCGGGCGGGACAGGGGGCAACGAGCAGTACTTC.

This chain connects TRBV5-1 to TRBJ2-5; D not certain. The CDR3 covers 14 residues. CDR1 and CDR2 from the germline V gene are SGHRS and YFSETQ. V was shortened by 2 bases and J by 3 bases, with 11 bases between the two germline ends. CDR3 nucleotides: TGCGCCAGCAGCTTCCCTAGATCGGAAGAGACCCAGTACTTC. Protein: CASSFPRSEETQYF.

J is TRBJ1-1 and V is TRBV6-1; D might be TRBD1 (6 bases). The CDR3 contains 14 residues. V was shortened by 3 bases and J by 4 bases, with 12 bases between the two germline ends. Germline V gives CDR1 MNHNS, CDR2 SASEGT. CDR3 DNA: TGTGCCAGCAGTGACGGGGGGCATATCACTGAAGCTTTCTTT. Its protein product is CASSDGGHITEAFF.

The V and J genes are TRBV16 and TRBJ1-2; no reliable D call. Trimming stripped 1 base from V and 0 bases from J, with 9 bases between. This CDR3 has 15 residues. The V gene's germline CDR1 is KGHSY and CDR2 FQNENV. The CDR3 sequence is CASSQYGPSNYGYTF. CDR3 nucleotide sequence: TGTGCCAGCAGCCAATATGGCCCATCTAACTATGGCTACACCTTC. Complete variable domain (other parts from reference TRBV16 and TRBJ1-2): GEEVAQTPKHLVRGEGQKAKLYCAPIKGHSYVFWYQQVLKNEFKFLISFQNENVFDETGMPKERFSAKCLPNSPCSLEIQATKLEDSAVYFCASSQYGPSNYGYTFGSGTRLTVV.

This chain connects TRBV7-2 to TRBJ2-3; 14 bases align to TRBD2. After removal of 5 bases from V and 9 bases from J, the junction contained 13 bases not matched to a gene. Germline CDR1 reads SGHTA; CDR2 reads FQGNSA. This CDR3 has 17 amino acids. This CDR3 reads CASSTRGTSGGFLTQYF. The CDR3 region has the DNA TGTGCCAGCAGCACCCGAGGGACTAGCGGGGGCTTTTTGACGCAGTATTTT.

The gene calls are TRBV13 and TRBJ2-7, with D tentatively TRBD1 (6 bases). V was cut by 6 bases and J by 1 base, with 13 bases left in between. Germline CDR1 and CDR2: PRHDT and FYEKMQ (reference sequence). The CDR3 length is 14 residues. DNA of the CDR3: TGTGCCAGCAGGGCCTCAGGACAGTCCTACGAGCAGTACTTC. This translates into CASRASGQSYEQYF.

The rearrangement uses TRBV7-3 and TRBJ2-3; D unresolved. Germline CDR1 SGHTA, CDR2 FQGTGA. This CDR3 has 13 residues. Trimming took 6 bases from V and 3 from J, leaving 10 bases between them. The chain's CDR3 is CASSREWTDTQYF. CDR3 in DNA: TGTGCCAGCAGTCGAGAGTGGACAGATACGCAGTATTTT.

This rearrangement joins TRBV5-4 to TRBJ1-1; 7 bases fit TRBD1. Trimming took 0 bases from V and 1 from J; bases not matched to a gene: 3. The CDR3 spans 15 residues. Germline V CDR1 and CDR2: SGHNT, YYREEE (reference sequence). CDR3 protein: CASSLVAGGNTEAFF. Here the CDR3 DNA reads TGTGCCAGCAGCTTGGTGGCAGGGGGGAACACTGAAGCTTTCTTT.

The chain recombines TRBV4-1 with TRBJ2-7; TRBD2 might be the D (5 bases). Germline CDR1 reads MGHRA; CDR2 reads YSYEKL. This CDR3 comprises 14 residues. Trimming took 0 bases from V and 3 from J, leaving 9 bases between them. DNA of the CDR3: TGCGCCAGCAGCCAAGACGGGAAGATCTACGAGCAGTACTTC. It encodes CASSQDGKIYEQYF.